These T cell receptor beta chains were read from a single sample in a study of blood T cell repertoires in COVID-19. Data came from immunoSEQ multiplex PCR; TCRdb stores just in-frame clones and leaves some out. The sample shows roughly 240,000 clones, roughly four fifths of them seen only once. Sequencing was carried out using peripheral blood. The origin of the receptors is a woman aged 65 to 85 with acute or convalescent COVID-19. The CDR3 runs from the conserved cysteine through the conserved F or W. A D gene is named only where the DNA matches it firmly. Only some rows state a clone size, as once, few, many or a class for expanded clones.

cdr3_aa: CASSRTGTDLYGYTF
cdr3_nt: TGTGCCAGCAGTAGAACCGGGACAGACCTATATGGCTACACCTTC
j_call: TRBJ1-2
v_call: TRBV28
d_call: TRBD1
clone_size: .

cdr3_aa: CTSSIIGERGNQPQHF
cdr3_nt: TGTACCAGTAGTATAATAGGGGAAAGAGGCAATCAGCCCCAGCATTTT
j_call: TRBJ1-5
v_call: TRBV19
d_call: .
clone_size: .

cdr3_aa: CSVEPLVQGSTEAFF
cdr3_nt: TGCAGCGTTGAGCCCCTAGTCCAGGGAAGCACTGAAGCTTTCTTT
j_call: TRBJ1-1
v_call: TRBV29-1
d_call: .
clone_size: .

cdr3_aa: CASRDSARPLHF
cdr3_nt: TGTGCGAGCAGGGACAGTGCGAGGCCCCTCCACTTT
j_call: TRBJ1-6
v_call: TRBV2
d_call: TRBD1
clone_size: .

cdr3_aa: CASVYRDRGYSPLHF
cdr3_nt: TGTGCCAGCGTATACCGGGACAGGGGTTATTCACCCCTCCACTTT
j_call: TRBJ1-6
v_call: TRBV28
d_call: TRBD1
clone_size: .

cdr3_aa: CASSQLPGQLSYNSPLHF
cdr3_nt: TGCGCCAGCAGCCAACTTCCGGGACAGCTCTCCTATAATTCACCCCTCCACTTT
j_call: TRBJ1-6
v_call: TRBV4-1
d_call: TRBD1
clone_size: .

cdr3_aa: CASSQGQYSNSPLHF
cdr3_nt: TGTGCCAGCAGCCAAGGACAATACAGCAATTCACCCCTCCACTTT
j_call: TRBJ1-6
v_call: TRBV3-1/TRBV3-2
d_call: .
clone_size: .

cdr3_aa: CASSPGQGSYEQYF
cdr3_nt: TGTGCCAGCAGCCCTGGACAGGGATCCTACGAGCAGTACTTC
j_call: TRBJ2-7
v_call: TRBV4-2
d_call: TRBD1
clone_size: .

cdr3_aa: CASSLQGSRNIQYF
cdr3_nt: TGTGCCAGCAGCCTCCAGGGTTCGCGAAACATTCAGTACTTC
j_call: TRBJ2-4
v_call: TRBV3-1/TRBV3-2
d_call: .
clone_size: .

cdr3_aa: CASSPRGTGSYNSPLHF
cdr3_nt: TGTGCCAGCTCACCACGGGGGACAGGCTCCTATAATTCACCCCTCCACTTT
j_call: TRBJ1-6
v_call: TRBV18
d_call: TRBD1
clone_size: once

cdr3_aa: CASSESGTGYKSSEAFF
cdr3_nt: TGCGCCAGCAGTGAGTCGGGGACAGGGTATAAGTCGTCTGAAGCTTTCTTT
j_call: TRBJ1-1
v_call: TRBV10-1
d_call: TRBD1
clone_size: .

cdr3_aa: CASSDSRTRGGPNEQFF
cdr3_nt: TGCGCCAGCAGCGATTCCCGGACGCGCGGGGGGCCCAATGAGCAGTTCTTC
j_call: TRBJ2-1
v_call: TRBV5-1
d_call: TRBD2
clone_size: .

cdr3_aa: CASSLGPEAELFF
cdr3_nt: TGTGCCAGCAGCTTAGGCCCAGAGGCGGAGCTGTTTTTT
j_call: TRBJ2-2
v_call: TRBV7-8
d_call: .
clone_size: .

cdr3_aa: CASSQDWLAGGLYEQYF
cdr3_nt: TGTGCCAGCAGCCAAGATTGGCTAGCGGGGGGGCTCTACGAGCAGTACTTC
j_call: TRBJ2-7
v_call: TRBV4-2
d_call: TRBD2
clone_size: .

cdr3_aa: CASSSPGLVSGELFF
cdr3_nt: TGTGCCAGTAGTAGCCCGGGACTAGTTTCCGGGGAGCTGTTTTTT
j_call: TRBJ2-2
v_call: TRBV19
d_call: TRBD2
clone_size: .

cdr3_aa: CAGGRGDSDTQYF
cdr3_nt: TGTGCCGGAGGGCGGGGGGACTCCGATACGCAGTATTTT
j_call: TRBJ2-3
v_call: TRBV2
d_call: TRBD2
clone_size: once